One sample yielded the 30 T cell receptor beta chains listed below, sequenced in a study of T cell responses to AZD1222 COVID-19 vaccine. Assay used: immunoSEQ multiplex PCR; TCRdb lists only in-frame clones, some missing. The sample has some 200,000 clones; roughly 90% are singletons. The specimen comprised peripheral blood, sampled on day 0 of AZD1222 vaccination. These TCRs come from an adult in good health.

This chain joins TRBV27 and TRBJ1-5; 8 bases match TRBD1. V was clipped by 8 bases and J by 3 bases; unmatched bases: 18. The V gene's germline CDR1 is MNHEY and CDR2 SMNVEV (reference sequence). The CDR3 is made up of 18 amino acids. CDR3 sequence: CASAPADRVSYTNQPQHF. The CDR3 DNA follows: TGTGCCAGCGCCCCCGCGGACAGGGTCTCTTATACCAATCAGCCCCAGCATTTT.

Remarks on this clone: The identical CDR3 is also encoded by other nucleotide sequences in the sample. The CDR3 nucleotides are TGCGCCAGCAGCTTGTCGACAGGCAATTCACCCCTCCACTTT. The encoded protein is CASSLSTGNSPLHF. The chain employs TRBV5-1 and TRBJ1-6, with a weak D call TRBD1 (6 bases). This CDR3 contains 14 residues. Germline V gene sequence: CDR1 SGHRS, CDR2 YFSETQ. Trimming left V 1 base short and J 7 bases short, with 9 bases between.

The chain employs TRBV7-9 and TRBJ1-4; TRBD1 aligns across 7 bases. The CDR3 sequence is 16 residues long. Germline assignment: CDR1 SEHNR and CDR2 FQNEAQ (reference sequence). J was trimmed by 4 bases and V by 5 bases; bases with no gene match: 10. The CDR3 coding sequence is TGTGCCAGCAGCGGATGGGGACAGCAACATAATGAAAAACTGTTTTTT. Translated: CASSGWGQQHNEKLFF.

The chain links TRBV5-1 to TRBJ1-6, with D possibly matching TRBD1 (6 bases). This CDR3 is 15 amino acids long. The V end was cut by 0 bases, the J end by 8 bases, with 12 bases between. Germline CDR1 SGHRS, CDR2 YFSETQ. The DNA for the CDR3 is TGCGCCAGCAGCTTGGGAGTCCCAGGGGATTCACCCCTCCACTTT. Amino acid sequence: CASSLGVPGDSPLHF.

The table lists this clone with a count of one. This chain joins TRBV6-2 or TRBV6-3 and TRBJ1-2; D not resolved. Trimming took off 6 bases at V and 6 bases at J, with 17 bases between the two ends. Germline-derived CDR1 and CDR2 are MNHEY and SVGEGT. The length of the CDR3 is 14 residues. This chain's CDR3 is CASSFRRREDGYTF. DNA for the CDR3: TGTGCCAGCAGCTTTCGACGGCGAGAGGATGGCTACACCTTC.

The chain couples TRBV16 to TRBJ1-1, with 7 nucleotides matching TRBD1. The CDR3 length is 14 residues. Germline V gene lookup returns CDR1 KGHSY and CDR2 FQNENV. The V and J ends lost 4 bases and 0 bases, in that order; junction bases with no gene match: 2. Here the CDR3 DNA reads TGTGCCAGCAGCCGCGACAGGGTGAACACTGAAGCTTTCTTT. It yields the protein CASSRDRVNTEAFF.

The rearrangement links TRBV19 to TRBJ1-5; possibly TRBD1 for D (5 bases). Germline loops: CDR1 LNHDA, CDR2 SQIVND (reference sequence). V gave up 7 bases and J gave up 2 bases, with 24 bases separating them. The CDR3 extends over 18 amino acids. CDR3 coding DNA: TGTGCCAGTACCGACGGGGTGGGGCAGCCCCGGGGCAATCAGCCCCAGCATTTT. Encoded protein: CASTDGVGQPRGNQPQHF.

The chain is built from TRBV3-1 (or the pseudogene TRBV3-2) and TRBJ1-2, with TRBD1 as a possible D gene (6 bases). Germline V CDR1 and CDR2: LGHDT, YNNKEL (reference sequence). CDR3 length equals 12 residues. V lost 6 bases, J lost 3 bases, and 8 bases lay in between. CDR3: CASSRGDYGYTF. DNA of the CDR3: TGTGCCAGCAGTAGGGGGGACTATGGCTACACCTTC.

The chain has TRBV13 and TRBJ2-7; 8 bases map to TRBD1. Losses at the gene ends were 5 bases for V and 1 base for J; bases not matched to a gene: 1. The CDR3 spans 13 residues. Looked up from germline, CDR1 is PRHDT and CDR2 is FYEKMQ (reference sequence). The CDR3 sequence: CASSRQGSYEQYF. DNA of the CDR3: TGTGCCAGCAGCCGACAGGGGTCCTACGAGCAGTACTTC.

The rearrangement uses TRBV5-6 and TRBJ2-5; 7 bases map to TRBD1. The CDR3 length is 17 residues. CDR1 is SGHDT and CDR2 is YYEEEE in the germline V gene. Trimming removed 0 bases from V and 5 bases from J; junction bases left unmatched: 13. CDR3 region: CASSLAQRVGGRETQYF. CDR3 DNA: TGTGCCAGCAGCTTGGCCCAAAGGGTAGGGGGCCGGGAGACCCAGTACTTC. The full variable domain, completed using reference TRBV5-6 and TRBJ2-5, is DAGVTQSPTHLIKTRGQQVTLRCSPKSGHDTVSWYQQALGQGPQFIFQYYEEEERQRGNFPDRFSGHQFPNYSSELNVNALLLGDSALYLCASSLAQRVGGRETQYFGPGTRLLVL.

This chain uses TRBV27 with TRBJ1-6; the D is unclear. The CDR3 loop spans 14 amino acids. Per the germline V gene, CDR1 is MNHEY and CDR2 is SMNVEV (reference sequence). Trimming left V 4 bases short and J 7 bases short, with 11 bases between. The CDR3 region has the DNA TGTGCCAGCAGTTCCTTCCTAGGCAATTCACCCCTCCACTTT. Encoded protein: CASSSFLGNSPLHF.

On this clone itself: Germline is not matched at one junction end, which may reflect a read error. The chain links TRBV23-1 to TRBJ2-7; 10 nucleotides align to TRBD1. TRBV23-1 qualifies as an ORF whose function is uncertain. The CDR3 length is 13 residues. This CDR3 reads CASSHMSTRTGGF. Written as DNA, the CDR3 is TGCGCCAGCAGTCACATGTCCACTAGGACAGGGGGCTTC.

Here the CDR3 reads CASLDDPYGEAFF. CDR3 DNA sequence: TGTGCCAGCTTGGACGATCCATACGGTGAAGCTTTCTTT. This chain joins TRBV2 and TRBJ1-1; no firm D call. Germline V gene sequence: CDR1 SNHLY, CDR2 FYNNEI. This CDR3 has 13 residues. V gave up 8 bases and J gave up 7 bases, with 17 bases separating them.

This clone was recorded only once. The chain uses TRBV6-4 and TRBJ1-2, with 10 bases aligning to TRBD1. The length of the CDR3 is 15 residues. Germline lookup yields CDR1 MRHNA and CDR2 SNTAGT. J was trimmed by 7 bases and V by 6 bases; bases with no gene match: 11. CDR3 residues: CASRAGTGVVGGYTF. The CDR3 DNA reads TGTGCCAGCAGGGCCGGGACAGGGGTCGTAGGTGGCTACACCTTC.

This clone appeared once. CDR3 residues: CASRQGVANTEAFF. In DNA form, the CDR3 reads TGTGCCAGCCGACAGGGTGTGGCGAACACTGAAGCTTTCTTT. The chain recombines TRBV6-5 with TRBJ1-1, with 7 bases aligning to TRBD1. V lost 8 bases to trimming and J lost 1 base; unmatched junction nucleotides: 7. CDR1 MNHEY and CDR2 SVGAGI come from the germline V gene. This CDR3 contains 14 residues.

The chain has TRBV20-1 and TRBJ1-4; D perhaps matches TRBD1 (6 bases). The germline V and J ends were trimmed by 3 bases and 3 bases, with 11 bases remaining between them. This CDR3 is 14 amino acids long. CDR1 and CDR2 from the germline V gene are DFQATT and SNEGSKA (reference sequence). CDR3 in DNA: TGCAGTGCTAGTAATCCAGGGGCTAATGAAAAACTGTTTTTT. Its translation: CSASNPGANEKLFF.

This sequence joins TRBV19 and TRBJ2-2; 8 nucleotides match TRBD1. The CDR3 is made up of 15 amino acids. Germline V lookup: CDR1 LNHDA, CDR2 SQIVND (reference sequence). Trimming cost V 6 bases and J 1 base; bases outside gene matches: 4. This CDR3 reads CASSQGQGNTGELFF. The DNA for the CDR3 is TGTGCCAGTAGCCAAGGACAGGGGAACACCGGGGAGCTGTTTTTT.

This clone was detected only a few times. The gene calls are TRBV7-9 and TRBJ2-1; D remains ambiguous. The CDR3 loop spans 15 amino acids. V dropped 0 bases and J dropped 2 bases, with 8 bases sitting between them. Per germline, CDR1 SEHNR and CDR2 FQNEAQ (reference sequence). The CDR3 DNA follows: TGTGCCAGCAGCTTAGCAATTGGGGCCTACAATGAGCAGTTCTTC. It encodes CASSLAIGAYNEQFF.

The rearrangement uses TRBV6-5 and TRBJ2-2, with TRBD2 matching 8 bases. The CDR3 is 15 residues long. CDR1 is MNHEY and CDR2 is SVGAGI in the germline V gene. The trim removed 1 base at V and 7 bases at J, leaving 5 bases unmatched. The CDR3, as DNA: TGTGCCAGCAGTTACTTCGGGGGGGCGTTCGGGGAGCTGTTTTTT. Translation: CASSYFGGAFGELFF.

The chain joins TRBV9 to TRBJ2-7; 9 bases line up with TRBD2. CDR1 is SGDLS and CDR2 is YYNGEE in the germline V gene. The V gene end was trimmed by 0 bases and the J gene end by 3 bases; junction bases not matched to a gene: 7. The CDR3 totals 16 residues. Here the CDR3 reads CASSVGRGGGLYEQYF. In nucleotides, the CDR3 is TGTGCCAGCAGCGTAGGCCGCGGGGGGGGGCTCTACGAGCAGTACTTC.

The sample holds one count of this clone. The chain carries TRBV11-3 and TRBJ2-2, with D perhaps assigned TRBD1 or TRBD2 (6 bases each). Deletions cut 1 base from V and 4 bases from J, with 13 bases between. CDR1 is SGHNT, CDR2 YENEEA, per germline. CDR3 length equals 16 residues. CDR3 sequence: CASSLGGGGGTGELFF. CDR3 sequence (DNA): TGTGCCAGCAGCTTAGGGGGTGGAGGGGGCACCGGGGAGCTGTTTTTT.

The chain recombines TRBV7-9 with TRBJ1-1; D is uncertain. Germline-derived CDR1 and CDR2 are SEHNR and FQNEAQ (reference sequence). This CDR3 spans 14 amino acids. Trimming took off 5 bases at V and 4 bases at J, with 14 bases between the two ends. CDR3 loop: CASSPNSIATEAFF. The CDR3 bases are TGTGCCAGCAGCCCGAACTCTATTGCCACTGAAGCTTTCTTT.

The chain is built from TRBV6-1 and TRBJ2-1; a weak D match, TRBD2 (6 bases). The CDR3 loop spans 12 amino acids. V was shortened by 5 bases and J by 10 bases, with 12 bases between the two germline ends. Germline CDR1 and CDR2: MNHNS and SASEGT. In nucleotides, the CDR3 is TGTGCCAGCAGTTCCCCGGCGGGGGAGCAGTTCTTC. Protein product: CASSSPAGEQFF.

The CDR3 DNA reads as TGTGCCAGCAGCTTAGGGCGAGCGGGCCAAGAGACCCAGTACTTC. It is translated as CASSLGRAGQETQYF. This chain connects TRBV11-1 to TRBJ2-5; D may be TRBD2 (6 bases). The CDR3 length is 15 residues. Trimming shortened V by 1 base and J by 1 base, and 10 bases separated the two germline ends. Germline V gene lookup returns CDR1 SGHAT and CDR2 FQDESV (reference sequence).

The chain links TRBV7-8 to TRBJ2-2; 7 bases line up with TRBD2. The CDR3 length is 15 residues. CDR1 and CDR2 (germline): SGHVS, FQNEAQ. Losses at the gene ends were 4 bases for V and 2 bases for J; bases not matched to a gene: 4. The CDR3 DNA sequence: TGTGCCAGCAGCTGGACTAGGGGCAACACCGGGGAGCTGTTTTTT. Translated, it gives CASSWTRGNTGELFF. The full variable domain, its missing parts supplied by reference TRBV7-8 and TRBJ2-2, is GAGVSQSPRYKVAKRGQDVALRCDPISGHVSLFWYQQALGQGPEFLTYFQNEAQLDKSGLPSDRFFAERPEGSVSTLKIQRTQQEDSAVYLCASSWTRGNTGELFFGEGSRLTVL.

This chain links TRBV5-4 with TRBJ1-1; D is uncertain. The CDR3 length is 8 residues. The V and J ends lost 10 bases and 11 bases respectively, with 9 bases between them. Germline values: CDR1 SGHNT, CDR2 YYREEE (reference sequence). The CDR3 here is CAPVWAFF. CDR3 DNA: TGTGCCCCCGTTTGGGCTTTCTTT.

The chain links TRBV4-2 to TRBJ1-4; D unresolved. CDR1 and CDR2 from the germline V gene are LGHNA and YNFKEQ. This CDR3 spans 16 amino acids. Deletions cut 2 bases from V and 8 bases from J, with 18 bases between. The CDR3 region has the DNA TGTGCCAGCAGCCAACAATCCGGGCCGTTTGGGGAAAAACTGTTTTTT. Translated, it gives CASSQQSGPFGEKLFF.

The CDR3 sequence is CASNRQGNTIYF. As DNA, the CDR3 is TGTGCCAGCAACCGCCAAGGAAACACCATATATTTT. This rearrangement joins TRBV9 to TRBJ1-3; D gene ambiguous. Germline V gene lookup returns CDR1 SGDLS and CDR2 YYNGEE. CDR3 length: 12 amino acids. V was pared by 6 bases and J by 4 bases, with 8 bases between.

V gene TRBV6-4 combines with J gene TRBJ2-5; D ambiguous. Deletions cut 0 bases from V and 4 bases from J, with 12 bases between. CDR3 length: 15 amino acids. The germline gives CDR1 MRHNA, CDR2 SNTAGT. The CDR3 region is CASSDSIVGGETQYF. CDR3 DNA sequence: TGTGCCAGCAGTGACTCGATAGTAGGCGGAGAGACCCAGTACTTC.

The rearrangement links TRBV19 to TRBJ2-2; possible D gene TRBD1, 6 bases. This CDR3 contains 14 residues. In germline, CDR1 is LNHDA, CDR2 SQIVND (reference sequence). Deletions cut 4 bases from V and 3 bases from J, with 9 bases between. CDR3 DNA: TGTGCCAGTAGTACTGGACAGCACACCGGGGAGCTGTTTTTT. Translation: CASSTGQHTGELFF.